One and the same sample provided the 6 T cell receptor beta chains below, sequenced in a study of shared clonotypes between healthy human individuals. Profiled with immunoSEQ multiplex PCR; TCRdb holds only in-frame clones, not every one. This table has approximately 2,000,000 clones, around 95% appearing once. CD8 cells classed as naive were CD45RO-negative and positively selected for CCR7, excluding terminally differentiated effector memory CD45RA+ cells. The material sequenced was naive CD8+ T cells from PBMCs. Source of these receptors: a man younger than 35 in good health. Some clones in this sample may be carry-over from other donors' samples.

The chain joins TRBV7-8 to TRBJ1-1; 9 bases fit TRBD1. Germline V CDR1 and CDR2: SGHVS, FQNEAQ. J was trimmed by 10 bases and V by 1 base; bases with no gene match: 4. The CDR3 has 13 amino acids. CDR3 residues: CASSLGEDRGAFF. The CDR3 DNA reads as TGTGCCAGCAGCTTAGGGGAGGACAGGGGAGCTTTCTTT.

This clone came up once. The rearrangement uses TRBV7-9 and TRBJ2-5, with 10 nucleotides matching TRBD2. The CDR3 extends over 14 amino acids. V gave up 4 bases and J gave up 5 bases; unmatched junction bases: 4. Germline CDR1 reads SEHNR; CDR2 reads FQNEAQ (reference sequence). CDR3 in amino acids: CASSSPSGSETQYF. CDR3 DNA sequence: TGTGCCAGCAGCTCCCCTAGCGGGAGTGAGACCCAGTACTTC.

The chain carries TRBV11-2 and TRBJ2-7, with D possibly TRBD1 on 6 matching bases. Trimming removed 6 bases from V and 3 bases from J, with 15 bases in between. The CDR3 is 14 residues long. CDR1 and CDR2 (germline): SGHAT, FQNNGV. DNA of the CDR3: TGTGCCAGCAGACTAGGGGGTGGCCGCTACGAGCAGTACTTC. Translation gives CASRLGGGRYEQYF. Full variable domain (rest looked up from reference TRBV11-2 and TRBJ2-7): EAGVAQSPRYKIIEKRQSVAFWCNPISGHATLYWYQQILGQGPKLLIQFQNNGVVDDSQLPKDRFSAERLKGVDSTLKIQPAKLEDSAVYLCASRLGGGRYEQYFGPGTRLTVT.

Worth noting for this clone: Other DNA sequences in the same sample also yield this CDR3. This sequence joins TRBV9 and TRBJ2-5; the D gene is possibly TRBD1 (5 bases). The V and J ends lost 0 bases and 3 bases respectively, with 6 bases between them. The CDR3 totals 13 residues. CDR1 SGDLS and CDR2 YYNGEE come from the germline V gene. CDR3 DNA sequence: TGTGCCAGCAGCGTAGGACAGAAAGAGACCCAGTACTTC. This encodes CASSVGQKETQYF.

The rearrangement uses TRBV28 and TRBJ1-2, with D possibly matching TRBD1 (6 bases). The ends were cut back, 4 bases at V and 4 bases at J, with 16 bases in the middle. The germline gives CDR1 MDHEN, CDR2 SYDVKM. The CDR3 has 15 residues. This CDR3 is CASSSHRDDGYGYTF. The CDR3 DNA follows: TGTGCCAGCAGTTCCCACAGGGATGACGGCTATGGCTACACCTTC.

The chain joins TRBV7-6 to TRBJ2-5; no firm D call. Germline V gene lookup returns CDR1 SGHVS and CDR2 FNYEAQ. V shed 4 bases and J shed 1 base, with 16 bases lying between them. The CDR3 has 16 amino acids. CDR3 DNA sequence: TGTGCCAGCAGCTCCCGTCCACCCCTCATCCAAGAGACCCAGTACTTC. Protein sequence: CASSSRPPLIQETQYF.